One and the same sample provided the 7 T cell receptor beta chains below, sequenced in a study of T cells in Graves' hyperthyroidism and ophthalmopathy. Amplified TCR beta CDR3 regions derived from RNA transcripts. Carried out on the TCR CDR3, a first-round RT-PCR used the HTBI primer set. TCRdb re-analysed the multiplex PCR reads in MiXCR, keeping a single row per CDR3 protein. The sample yields about 350,000 distinct CDR3 sequences, approximately 14% seen once. Sequencing was performed on blood. Receptors originate from a woman aged 55-69 years with Graves' ophthalmopathy.

There are many counts of this clonotype. The chain couples TRBV5-6 to TRBJ2-3, with TRBD2 as a possible D gene (6 bases). Trimming took off 4 bases at V and 5 bases at J, with 20 bases between the two ends. Germline CDR1 SGHDT, CDR2 YYEEEE. There are 16 residues in the CDR3. The CDR3 sequence: CASSPGPGGPGDTQYF. The CDR3 DNA follows: TGTGCCAGCAGCCCCGGTCCCGGAGGGCCGGGAGATACGCAGTATTTT. Supplemented by reference TRBV5-6 and TRBJ2-3, the full variable domain reads DAGVTQSPTHLIKTRGQQVTLRCSPKSGHDTVSWYQQALGQGPQFIFQYYEEEERQRGNFPDRFSGHQFPNYSSELNVNALLLGDSALYLCASSPGPGGPGDTQYFGPGTRLTVL.

This clonotype was seen ten or more times. J is TRBJ1-5 and V is TRBV12-3 or TRBV12-4; no clear D gene. The CDR3 is 13 amino acids. Trimming pared 5 bases from V and 9 bases from J, leaving 14 bases between. DNA for the CDR3: TGTGCCAGCAGTCTTGGACCGATTAGGCCCCAGCATTTT. This sequence encodes CASSLGPIRPQHF.

This chain connects TRBV5-1 to TRBJ2-7; 10 nucleotides match TRBD1. V was pared by 4 bases and J by 5 bases, with 12 bases of the junction left unmatched. The germline CDR1 and CDR2 sequences are SGHRS and YFSETQ. The CDR3 length is 16 residues. Here the CDR3 reads CASSTVGQGMLNEQYF. As DNA, the CDR3 is TGCGCCAGCAGCACGGTGGGACAGGGGATGCTAAACGAGCAGTACTTC. The full variable domain, with the rest looked up from reference TRBV5-1 and TRBJ2-7, is KAGVTQTPRYLIKTRGQQVTLSCSPISGHRSVSWYQQTPGQGLQFLFEYFSETQRNKGNFPGRFSGRQFSNSRSEMNVSTLELGDSALYLCASSTVGQGMLNEQYFGPGTRLTVT.

This chain joins TRBV28 and TRBJ2-5; D is unresolved. V lost 5 bases and J lost 3, with 4 bases in between. CDR1 is MDHEN and CDR2 is SYDVKM in the germline V gene. CDR3 length: 11 residues. The CDR3 loop is CASSHKETQYF. CDR3 nucleotide sequence: TGTGCCAGCAGTCATAAAGAGACCCAGTACTTC.

The V call is TRBV7-2, the J call TRBJ1-4, with D possibly TRBD1 on 5 matching bases. Trimming took off 4 bases at V and 4 bases at J, with 10 bases between the two ends. Germline V lookup: CDR1 SGHTA, CDR2 FQGNSA. This CDR3 is 14 amino acids long. The CDR3 region has the DNA TGTGCCAGCAGCTCCGACAGATTTAATGAAAAACTGTTTTTT. As protein: CASSSDRFNEKLFF.

This clonotype was observed a handful of times. This rearrangement joins TRBV28 to TRBJ2-6, with D possibly being TRBD1 (5 bases). Germline V gene data show CDR1 as MDHEN and CDR2 as SYDVKM. The CDR3 length is 18 residues. Trimming pared 2 bases from V and 0 bases from J, leaving 14 bases between. CDR3 DNA: TGTGCCAGCAGTTTAGTCCCAGGGAAGGGCTCTGGGGCCAACGTCCTGACTTTC. Its protein product is CASSLVPGKGSGANVLTF.

The chain employs TRBV19 and TRBJ2-5, with 10 bases identical to TRBD2. Per germline, CDR1 LNHDA and CDR2 SQIVND (reference sequence). The length of the CDR3 is 14 residues. V lost 4 bases, J lost 5 bases, and 4 bases stayed unmatched. CDR3 DNA: TGTGCCAGTAGTACTAGCGGGAGTAGTGAGACCCAGTACTTC. It encodes CASSTSGSSETQYF.